This T cell receptor beta chain came from a study of shared clonotypes between healthy human individuals. As handled by the study authors: ImmunoSEQ output lacked quality scores and full-length reads, limiting matched filtering. Here immunoSEQ multiplex PCR was the method, and the copy in TCRdb shows in-frame clones only, minus some. That table gives V, J and clone size, and the DNA gave D and trimming. This table holds about 800,000 clones, about 96% found once. Losses at the gene ends were 5 bases for V and 0 bases for J; bases not matched to a gene: 8. This CDR3 contains 17 residues. Per germline, CDR1 SGHAT and CDR2 FQNNGV. Naive CD8 cells comprised CD45RO-negative, CCR7-positively selected cells, excluding terminally differentiated effector memory CD45RA+ cells.

Sample: naive CD8+ T cells sorted from blood. The clonotype comes from a man younger than 45 in good health. V usage is TRBV11-2 and J usage is TRBJ2-7; TRBD2 agrees at 12 bases. The CDR3, as DNA: TGTGCCAGCAGCACGGGACTAGCGGGTCCTGACTCCTACGAGCAGTACTTC. It yields the protein CASSTGLAGPDSYEQYF.